The 10 T cell receptor beta chains given below trace back to one sample, sequenced in a study of cytomegalovirus exposure and HLA in healthy donors. Profiling relied on immunoSEQ multiplex PCR, and the TCRdb table lists in-frame clones only, not all of them. The repertoire holds 190,000 or so clones, with roughly 88% as singletons. Sample: PBMCs. The source is a woman aged 30 to 39 in good health and CMV-seropositive.

The chain joins TRBV6-5 to TRBJ1-5; D possibly corresponds to TRBD1 (5 bases). The CDR3 has 13 amino acids. Per germline, CDR1 MNHEY and CDR2 SVGAGI. Trimming shortened V by 5 bases and J by 5 bases, and 10 bases separated the two germline ends. The CDR3 is CASSPTEYQPQHF. The DNA of the CDR3 is TGTGCCAGCAGTCCGACAGAATATCAGCCCCAGCATTTT.

This clone was detected a few times. The chain combines TRBV25-1 with TRBJ1-5; D call uncertain. V gave up 2 bases and J gave up 5 bases, with 10 bases separating them. Germline assignment: CDR1 MGHDK and CDR2 SYGVNS. The CDR3 is 14 amino acids. The CDR3 here is CASSELGLDQPQHF. DNA for the CDR3: TGTGCCAGCAGTGAACTCGGACTGGATCAGCCCCAGCATTTT.

The chain combines TRBV6-5 with TRBJ2-7, with 11 bases aligning to TRBD2. Germline V CDR1 and CDR2: MNHEY, SVGAGI. This CDR3 contains 15 residues. The junction had 9 bases not matched to a gene; V was cut back by 7 bases and J by 4 bases. CDR3 sequence reads: CASKRTSGSGYEQYF. Written as DNA, the CDR3 is TGTGCCAGCAAAAGGACTAGCGGGTCTGGGTACGAGCAGTACTTC.

The chain links TRBV5-6 to TRBJ2-1; the match to TRBD2 covers 7 bases. The CDR3 has 14 residues. V gave up 2 bases and J gave up 6 bases; unmatched junction bases: 5. The germline CDR1 and CDR2 sequences are SGHDT and YYEEEE. As DNA, the CDR3 is TGTGCCAGCAGCTTCCCTAGCGGCCTCAATGAGCAGTTCTTC. Translating it yields CASSFPSGLNEQFF.

This clone is a singleton in its sample. The J gene is TRBJ1-2, the V gene TRBV27; the match to TRBD1 covers 8 bases. This CDR3 is 14 amino acids long. The V segment lost 6 bases and the J segment 2 bases; nucleotides outside the gene matches: 5. Per germline, CDR1 MNHEY and CDR2 SMNVEV (reference sequence). In DNA form, the CDR3 reads TGTGCCAGCAGGGCGACAGGGGAGAACTATGGCTACACCTTC. Translation gives CASRATGENYGYTF.

J is TRBJ2-3 and V is TRBV6-1, with 9 bases identical to TRBD1. This CDR3 spans 14 amino acids. The J segment lost 9 bases and the V segment lost 6 bases, leaving 10 bases of the junction unmatched. Germline-derived CDR1 and CDR2 are MNHNS and SASEGT. In DNA, the CDR3 is TGTGCCAGCAGCGGGGACAGGGTGACAGGGACGCAGTATTTT. Residues: CASSGDRVTGTQYF.

The J gene is TRBJ1-4, the V gene TRBV6-1, with D perhaps TRBD1 (6 bases). Germline CDR1 reads MNHNS; CDR2 reads SASEGT. CDR3 length equals 15 residues. Deletions cut 6 bases from V and 8 bases from J, with 19 bases between. The CDR3 sequence is CASRGTQGMEEKLFF. The CDR3 DNA reads TGTGCCAGCAGGGGGACCCAGGGGATGGAAGAAAAACTGTTTTTT.

The J gene is TRBJ2-1, the V gene TRBV5-1; TRBD2 agrees at 11 bases. The ends lost 7 bases at V and 7 bases at J; junction bases unmatched: 10. The CDR3 length is 15 residues. Germline V gives CDR1 SGHRS, CDR2 YFSETQ. The CDR3 nucleotides read TGCGCCAGCTCGAATCCGGGACTAGCGGTAAATGAGCAGTTCTTC. Protein product: CASSNPGLAVNEQFF. Full variable domain (missing parts from reference TRBV5-1 and TRBJ2-1): KAGVTQTPRYLIKTRGQQVTLSCSPISGHRSVSWYQQTPGQGLQFLFEYFSETQRNKGNFPGRFSGRQFSNSRSEMNVSTLELGDSALYLCASSNPGLAVNEQFFGPGTRLTVL.

The chain links TRBV9 to TRBJ2-5, with D unresolved. Germline CDR1 SGDLS, CDR2 YYNGEE. V gave up 0 bases and J gave up 1 base, with 13 bases separating them. This CDR3 comprises 16 residues. As DNA, the CDR3 is TGTGCCAGCAGCGTAGGTGCCGCGCGGAGCCAAGAGACCCAGTACTTC. This gives the protein CASSVGAARSQETQYF.

This clone showed up just once. The CDR3 DNA reads TGTGCCAGCAGTGACGACAGGGCGGCGTTTGGGGCCAACGTCCTGACTTTC. The encoded protein is CASSDDRAAFGANVLTF. The rearrangement joins TRBV2 to TRBJ2-6, with TRBD1 matching 7 bases. CDR3 size: 17 residues. V trimming: 3 bases; J trimming: 3 bases; junction bases outside the gene matches: 8. CDR1 SNHLY and CDR2 FYNNEI come from the germline V gene.